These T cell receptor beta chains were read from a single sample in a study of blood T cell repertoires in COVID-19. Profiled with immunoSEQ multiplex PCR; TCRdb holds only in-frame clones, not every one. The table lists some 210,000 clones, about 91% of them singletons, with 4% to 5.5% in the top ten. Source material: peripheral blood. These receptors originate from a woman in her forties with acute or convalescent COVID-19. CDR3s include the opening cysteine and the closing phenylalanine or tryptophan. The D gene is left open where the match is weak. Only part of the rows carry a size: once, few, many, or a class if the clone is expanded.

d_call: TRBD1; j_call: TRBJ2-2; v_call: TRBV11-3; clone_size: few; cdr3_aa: CASSRDRLNTGELFF; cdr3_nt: TGTGCCAGCAGCCGGGACAGGCTCAACACCGGGGAGCTGTTTTTT
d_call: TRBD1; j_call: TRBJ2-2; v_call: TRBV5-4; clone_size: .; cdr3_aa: CASSFPYRGLNTGELFF; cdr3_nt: TGTGCCAGCAGCTTCCCGTACAGGGGGCTGAACACCGGGGAGCTGTTTTTT
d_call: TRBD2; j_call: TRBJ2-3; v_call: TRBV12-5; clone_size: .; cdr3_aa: CASGSSGATDTQYF; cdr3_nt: TGTGCTAGTGGTTCTAGCGGGGCCACAGATACGCAGTATTTT
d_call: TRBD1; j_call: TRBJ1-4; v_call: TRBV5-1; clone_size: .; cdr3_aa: CASSETGPGSLNEKLFF; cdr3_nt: TGCGCCAGCAGCGAGACAGGGCCCGGCTCCCTTAATGAAAAACTGTTTTTT
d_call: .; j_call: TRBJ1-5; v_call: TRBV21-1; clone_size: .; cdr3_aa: CASSNRSQPQHF; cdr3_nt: TGTGCCAGCAGCAATCGGAGTCAGCCCCAGCATTTT
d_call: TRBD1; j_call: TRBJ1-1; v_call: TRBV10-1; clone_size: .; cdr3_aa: CATVMMTGVPEAFF; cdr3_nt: TGCGCCACCGTTATGATGACAGGGGTGCCTGAAGCTTTCTTT
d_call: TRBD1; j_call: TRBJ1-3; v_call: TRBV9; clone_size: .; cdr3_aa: CASSSSASGTGGNTIYF; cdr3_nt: TGTGCCAGCAGTTCATCCGCTTCCGGGACAGGGGGAAACACCATATATTTT
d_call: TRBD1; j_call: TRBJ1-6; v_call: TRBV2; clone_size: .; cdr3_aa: CASTQGSPLHF; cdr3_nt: TGTGCCAGCACACAGGGGTCACCCCTCCACTTT
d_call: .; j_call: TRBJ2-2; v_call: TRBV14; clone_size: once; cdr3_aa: CASSRPGTGFSGELFF; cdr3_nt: TGTGCCAGCAGCCGCCCTGGTACAGGGTTTTCCGGGGAGCTGTTTTTT
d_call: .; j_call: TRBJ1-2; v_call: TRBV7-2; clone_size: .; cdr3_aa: CASSPHSGQGNHYGYTF; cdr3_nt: TGTGCCAGCAGCCCCCACTCCGGCCAGGGCAACCACTATGGCTACACCTTC
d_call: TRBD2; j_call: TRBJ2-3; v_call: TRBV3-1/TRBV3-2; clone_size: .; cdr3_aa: CASSPGTSGGTPSTDTQYF; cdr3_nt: TGTGCCAGCAGCCCCGGGACTAGCGGGGGGACCCCTAGCACAGATACGCAGTATTTT
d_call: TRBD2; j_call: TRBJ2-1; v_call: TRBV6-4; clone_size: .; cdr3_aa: CASSAGTSGSQGYNEQFF; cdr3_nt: TGTGCCAGCAGTGCCGGGACTAGCGGGTCCCAGGGCTACAATGAGCAGTTCTTC
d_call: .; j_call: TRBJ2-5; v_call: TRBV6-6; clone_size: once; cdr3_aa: CASSYSRETQYF; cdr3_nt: TGTGCCAGCAGTTACTCGAGGGAGACCCAGTACTTC
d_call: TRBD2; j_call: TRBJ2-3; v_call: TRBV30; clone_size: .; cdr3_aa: CASRRGGRLTDTQYF; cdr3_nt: TGTGCATCAAGGCGGGGGGGCCGATTAACAGATACGCAGTATTTT
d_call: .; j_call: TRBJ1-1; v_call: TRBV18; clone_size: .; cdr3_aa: CASSLETEAFF; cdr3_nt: TGTGCCAGCTCACTAGAAACTGAAGCTTTCTTT
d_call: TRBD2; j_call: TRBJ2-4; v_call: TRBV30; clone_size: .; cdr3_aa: CAWSVGEGNIQYF; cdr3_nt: TGTGCCTGGAGTGTGGGGGAGGGAAACATTCAGTACTTC
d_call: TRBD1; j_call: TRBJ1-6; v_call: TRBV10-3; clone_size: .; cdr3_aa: CASQRTGGGNGKMNSPLHF; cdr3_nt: TGTGCCTCCCAACGGACAGGTGGGGGGAATGGGAAGATGAATTCACCCCTCCACTTT
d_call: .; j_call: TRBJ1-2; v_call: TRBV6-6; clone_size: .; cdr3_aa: CASSPLLNYGYTF; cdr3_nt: TGTGCCAGCAGTCCCCTCCTGAACTATGGCTACACCTTC
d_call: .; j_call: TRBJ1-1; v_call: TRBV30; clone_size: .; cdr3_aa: CAWGQNTEAFF; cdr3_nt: TGTGCCTGGGGACAGAACACTGAAGCTTTCTTT
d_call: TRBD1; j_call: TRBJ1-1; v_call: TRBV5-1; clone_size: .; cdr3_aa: CASSSGMGQGGTEAFF; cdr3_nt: TGCGCCAGCAGCAGCGGGATGGGACAGGGAGGCACTGAAGCTTTCTTT
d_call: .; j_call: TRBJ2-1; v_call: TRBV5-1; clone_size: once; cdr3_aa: CASSLALDEQFF; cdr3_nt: TGCGCCAGCAGCTTGGCCTTAGATGAGCAGTTCTTC
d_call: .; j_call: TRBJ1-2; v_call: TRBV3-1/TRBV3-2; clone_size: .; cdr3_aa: CASSQGSRRAYGYTF; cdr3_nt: TGTGCCAGCAGCCAAGGTAGTCGCAGGGCCTATGGCTACACCTTC
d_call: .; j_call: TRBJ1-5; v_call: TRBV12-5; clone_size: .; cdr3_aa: CASGLTTAGVGKPQHF; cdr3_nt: TGTGCTAGTGGTTTGACGACAGCGGGCGTGGGTAAGCCCCAGCATTTT
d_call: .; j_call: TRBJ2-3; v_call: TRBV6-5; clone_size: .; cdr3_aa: CASSYSDYPPTDTQYF; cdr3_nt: TGTGCCAGCAGTTACTCTGACTACCCGCCCACAGATACGCAGTATTTT
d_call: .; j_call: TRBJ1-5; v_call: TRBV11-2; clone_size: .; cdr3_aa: CASSLGRYQPQHF; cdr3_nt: TGTGCCAGCAGCTTAGGCAGGTATCAGCCCCAGCATTTT
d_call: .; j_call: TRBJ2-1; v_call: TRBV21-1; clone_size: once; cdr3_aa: CASSTLTSGGAYEQFF; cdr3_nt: TGTGCCAGCAGCACTTTGACTAGCGGGGGGGCATATGAGCAGTTCTTC
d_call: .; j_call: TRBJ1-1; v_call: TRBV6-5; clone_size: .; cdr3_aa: CASRAGEAFF; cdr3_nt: TGTGCCAGCAGGGCAGGGGAAGCTTTCTTT
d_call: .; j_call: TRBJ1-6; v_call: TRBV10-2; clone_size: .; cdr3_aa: CASSGGTYNSPLHF; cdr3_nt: TGCGCCAGCAGTGGGGGCACCTATAATTCACCCCTCCACTTT
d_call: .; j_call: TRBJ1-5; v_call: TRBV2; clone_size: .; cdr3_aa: CASSGGKEVYSNQPQHF; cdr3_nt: TGTGCCAGCAGTGGCGGCAAGGAGGTGTATAGCAATCAGCCCCAGCATTTT
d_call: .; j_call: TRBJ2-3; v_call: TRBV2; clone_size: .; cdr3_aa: CASSVPRGDTQYF; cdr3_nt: TGTGCCAGCAGTGTCCCCCGGGGGGATACGCAGTATTTT
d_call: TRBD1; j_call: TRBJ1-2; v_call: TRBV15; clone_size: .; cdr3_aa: CATSRDRGDYGYTF; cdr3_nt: TGTGCCACCAGCAGAGACAGGGGGGACTATGGCTACACCTTC
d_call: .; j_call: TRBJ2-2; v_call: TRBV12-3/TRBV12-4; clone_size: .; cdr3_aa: CASRPGGSGELFF; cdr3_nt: TGTGCCAGCAGGCCAGGGGGGTCCGGGGAGCTGTTTTTT
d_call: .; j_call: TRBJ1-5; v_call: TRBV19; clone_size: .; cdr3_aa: CASTPSAGMINQPQHF; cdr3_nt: TGTGCCAGTACCCCCTCGGCAGGGATGATCAATCAGCCCCAGCATTTT
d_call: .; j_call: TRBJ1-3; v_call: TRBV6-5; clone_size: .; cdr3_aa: CASERDGYSGNTIYF; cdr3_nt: TGTGCCAGCGAGCGGGACGGGTACTCTGGAAACACCATATATTTT
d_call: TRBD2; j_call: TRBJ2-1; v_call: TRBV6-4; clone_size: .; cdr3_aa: CASSDAGVGEQFF; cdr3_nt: TGTGCCAGCAGTGACGCGGGGGTGGGGGAGCAGTTCTTC
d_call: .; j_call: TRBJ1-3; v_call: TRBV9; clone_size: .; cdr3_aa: CASSPHGGARGNTIYF; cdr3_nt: TGTGCCAGCAGCCCCCATGGGGGGGCTCGGGGAAACACCATATATTTT
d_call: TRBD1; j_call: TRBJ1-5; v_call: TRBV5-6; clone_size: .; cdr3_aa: CASSAYRGGREPQHF; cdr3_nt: TGTGCCAGCAGCGCATACAGGGGCGGGAGGGAGCCCCAGCATTTT
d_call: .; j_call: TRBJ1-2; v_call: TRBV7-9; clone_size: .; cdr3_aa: CASSWGGNYGYTF; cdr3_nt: TGTGCCAGCAGCTGGGGAGGGAACTATGGCTACACCTTC
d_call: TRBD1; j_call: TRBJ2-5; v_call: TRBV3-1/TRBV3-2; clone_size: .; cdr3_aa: CASSPSGTDEETQYF; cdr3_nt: TGTGCCAGCAGCCCCTCCGGGACAGATGAAGAGACCCAGTACTTC
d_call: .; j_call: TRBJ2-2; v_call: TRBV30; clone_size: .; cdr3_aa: CAWSSLGITGELFF; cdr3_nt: TGTGCCTGGAGTTCACTAGGGATCACCGGGGAGCTGTTTTTT
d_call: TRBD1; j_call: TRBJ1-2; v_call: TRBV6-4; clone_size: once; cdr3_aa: CASSMMTGSNYGYTF; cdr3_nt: TGTGCCAGCAGTATGATGACAGGGTCCAACTATGGCTACACCTTC
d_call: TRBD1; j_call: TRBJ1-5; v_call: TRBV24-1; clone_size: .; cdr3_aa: CATSPKTGQGNQPQHF; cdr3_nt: TGTGCCACCAGCCCTAAAACGGGACAGGGGAATCAGCCCCAGCATTTT
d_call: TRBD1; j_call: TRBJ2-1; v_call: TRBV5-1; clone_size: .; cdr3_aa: CASSLLPTGSHNEQFF; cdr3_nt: TGCGCCAGCAGCCTCCTGCCGACAGGGTCCCACAATGAGCAGTTCTTC
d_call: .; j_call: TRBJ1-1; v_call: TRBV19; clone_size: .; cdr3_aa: CASSIVIPGRETEAFF; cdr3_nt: TGTGCCAGTAGTATAGTGATTCCGGGGCGGGAAACTGAAGCTTTCTTT
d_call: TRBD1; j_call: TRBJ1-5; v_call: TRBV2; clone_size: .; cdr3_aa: CASTGTGGSNQPQHF; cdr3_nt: TGTGCCAGCACTGGAACAGGGGGGAGCAATCAGCCCCAGCATTTT
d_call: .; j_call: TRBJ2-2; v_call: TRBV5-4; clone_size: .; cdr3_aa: CASSYLGLAGELFF; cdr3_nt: TGTGCCAGCAGCTACTTGGGACTGGCCGGGGAGCTGTTTTTT
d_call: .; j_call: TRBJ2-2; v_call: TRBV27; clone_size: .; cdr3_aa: CASSLTRYGAVNTGELFF; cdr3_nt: TGTGCCAGCAGTTTAACACGTTATGGCGCGGTGAACACCGGGGAGCTGTTTTTT
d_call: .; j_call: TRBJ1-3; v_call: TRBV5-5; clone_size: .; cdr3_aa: CASSVPGTVMLGNTIYF; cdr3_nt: TGTGCCAGCAGCGTACCCGGCACAGTAATGCTAGGAAACACCATATATTTT
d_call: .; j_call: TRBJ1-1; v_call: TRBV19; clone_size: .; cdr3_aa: CASSPYRGTGMNTEAFF; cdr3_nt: TGTGCCAGTAGTCCCTATAGGGGGACGGGAATGAACACTGAAGCTTTCTTT
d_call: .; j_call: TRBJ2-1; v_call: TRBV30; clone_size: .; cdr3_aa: CAWSVERGSYNEQFF; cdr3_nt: TGTGCCTGGAGTGTAGAACGGGGATCCTACAATGAGCAGTTCTTC